Presented here are 19 T cell receptor beta chains from one specimen sequenced in a study of early T cells in non-severe SARS-CoV-2 infection. Each CDR3 protein is one row after TCRdb ran MiXCR on the 5' RACE reads. This sample yields 70,000 to 90,000 distinct CDR3 sequences, of which roughly 10% are seen a single time; around 8% belongs to the top ten. The material sequenced was whole blood, taken at baseline. Every receptor here comes from an adult who was a healthcare worker with PCR-confirmed SARS-CoV-2 infection or an uninfected control (not recorded which).

The table lists this clonotype with a few counts. V usage is TRBV5-5 and J usage is TRBJ1-4; D is unresolved. Per germline, CDR1 SGHKS and CDR2 YYEKEE (reference sequence). Trimming shortened V by 0 bases and J by 8 bases, and 14 bases separated the two germline ends. This CDR3 comprises 15 residues. The CDR3 reads CASSLVYGWEEKLFF. DNA of the CDR3: TGTGCCAGCAGCTTGGTGTACGGTTGGGAGGAAAAACTGTTTTTT.

This clonotype was counted only a few times. The chain links TRBV3-1 to TRBJ2-7; D possibly uses TRBD1 or TRBD2 (5 bases each). The germline V gene encodes CDR1 LGHDT and CDR2 YNNKEL (reference sequence). Deletions cut 5 bases from V and 2 bases from J, with 19 bases between. The CDR3 totals 16 residues. The CDR3 is CASSKKAGDGPYEQYF. CDR3 DNA: TGTGCCAGCAGCAAAAAGGCTGGGGACGGCCCCTACGAGCAGTACTTC.

The V gene is TRBV6-1, the J gene TRBJ2-7; D unresolved. CDR1 MNHNS and CDR2 SASEGT come from the germline V gene. The CDR3 sequence is 15 residues long. With 11 bases removed from V and 0 bases from J, the gap between germline ends came to 20 bases. Here the CDR3 DNA reads TGTGCCCCCAGGTCTAAACCTCTTAGCTCCTACGAGCAGTACTTC. The encoded protein is CAPRSKPLSSYEQYF.

This clonotype showed up just a few times. The chain recombines TRBV4-1 with TRBJ2-1; D is unclear. Germline V CDR1 and CDR2: MGHRA, YSYEKL. The length of the CDR3 is 17 residues. V dropped 2 bases and J dropped 6 bases, with 20 bases sitting between them. CDR3 DNA: TGCGCCAGCAGCCAAACTCCCGTGGCCCCGCTAATCAATGAGCAGTTCTTC. This encodes CASSQTPVAPLINEQFF.

Ten or more counts support this clonotype. This rearrangement joins TRBV12-3 or TRBV12-4 to TRBJ2-1; D tentatively fits TRBD1 or TRBD2 (6 bases each). This CDR3 contains 14 residues. Trimming pared 3 bases from V and 2 bases from J, leaving 8 bases between. The CDR3 DNA reads TGTGCCAGCAGTTTGGGGGGCCCCTACAATGAGCAGTTCTTC. Residues: CASSLGGPYNEQFF.

This clonotype was counted ten times or more. The chain uses TRBV7-2 and TRBJ1-3, with TRBD1 matching 9 bases. CDR1 is SGHTA and CDR2 is FQGNSA in the germline V gene. The CDR3 has 15 residues. The V and J ends lost 5 bases and 6 bases, in that order; junction bases with no gene match: 8. CDR3 nucleotides: TGTGCCAGCAGCATAACCGGGACAGGGCAAAACACCATATATTTT. This sequence encodes CASSITGTGQNTIYF.

This clonotype was observed many times. V usage is TRBV28 and J usage is TRBJ2-3; 8 nucleotides line up with TRBD2. Germline CDR1 reads MDHEN; CDR2 reads SYDVKM. Unmatched junction bases numbered 8, after V lost 11 bases and J lost 4 bases. The length of the CDR3 is 13 residues. The CDR3 protein is CASGGRAPDTQYF. The CDR3 DNA sequence: TGTGCCTCGGGAGGGCGGGCCCCAGATACGCAGTATTTT.

J is TRBJ2-3 and V is TRBV4-1; no definite D call. Trimming took off 7 bases at V and 4 bases at J, with 24 bases between the two ends. This CDR3 has 17 amino acids. Germline CDR1 reads MGHRA; CDR2 reads YSYEKL. This CDR3 reads CASTPRGSPERADTQYF. The CDR3 region has the DNA TGCGCCAGCACTCCACGAGGTTCCCCAGAGCGTGCAGATACGCAGTATTTT.

At least ten counts were recorded for this clonotype. J is TRBJ1-5 and V is TRBV6-1; tentative D call: TRBD1 (6 bases). The germline V gene has CDR1 MNHNS and CDR2 SASEGT. Trimming stripped 8 bases from V and 3 bases from J, with 14 bases between. The CDR3 loop spans 14 amino acids. CDR3 residues: CASADGQPNQPQHF. CDR3 in DNA: TGTGCCAGCGCGGACGGACAGCCCAATCAGCCCCAGCATTTT.

The table lists this clonotype with a few counts. The chain combines TRBV4-1 with TRBJ2-7, with 7 positions matching TRBD2. From germline, CDR1 is MGHRA and CDR2 YSYEKL. The V and J ends lost 1 base and 6 bases, in that order; junction bases with no gene match: 12. CDR3 length: 16 amino acids. DNA for the CDR3: TGCGCCAGCAGCCAAGGGTTTGCGGGAGCCTTGAGCGAGCAGTACTTC. Translating it yields CASSQGFAGALSEQYF.

In this sample, this clonotype turned up many times. The V gene is TRBV6-2 or TRBV6-3, the J gene TRBJ1-5; D may be TRBD1 (5 bases). This CDR3 spans 14 amino acids. Per germline, CDR1 MNHEY and CDR2 SVGEGT. Trimming shortened V by 6 bases and J by 2 bases, and 11 bases separated the two germline ends. The CDR3 loop reads CASSPDSRNQPQHF. The CDR3 DNA is TGTGCCAGCAGCCCCGACAGTCGCAATCAGCCCCAGCATTTT.

This chain connects TRBV6-6 to TRBJ1-5, with 12 bases lining up with TRBD1. The germline gives CDR1 MNHNY, CDR2 SVGAGI (reference sequence). The CDR3 loop spans 17 amino acids. V lost 6 bases and J lost 0; bases outside the gene matches: 6. The CDR3 coding sequence is TGTGCCAGCAGAGGGACAGGGGGCCAATATAGCAATCAGCCCCAGCATTTT. It encodes CASRGTGGQYSNQPQHF.

This chain links TRBV5-4 with TRBJ2-5; D unclear. The germline V and J ends were trimmed by 5 bases and 4 bases, with 15 bases remaining between them. The CDR3 covers 14 residues. Germline CDR1 is SGHNT and CDR2 is YYREEE (reference sequence). The CDR3 DNA follows: TGTGCCAGCAGGGTAGGAAAGGCAAGAGAGACCCAGTACTTC. Residues: CASRVGKARETQYF.

The chain combines TRBV29-1 with TRBJ2-5; the match to TRBD2 covers 8 bases. CDR1 and CDR2 from the germline V gene are SQVTM and ANQGSEA. The CDR3 has 12 residues. CDR3 bases: TGCAGTTATAGCGGGAACCAAGAGACCCAGTACTTC. It specifies CSYSGNQETQYF. The whole variable domain, filled in from reference TRBV29-1 and TRBJ2-5, reads SAVISQKPSRDICQRGTSLTIQCQVDSQVTMMFWYRQQPGQSLTLIATANQGSEATYESGFVIDKFPISRPNLTFSTLTVSNMSPEDSSIYLCSYSGNQETQYFGPGTRLLVL.

This clonotype was recorded a few times. The chain carries TRBV12-3 or TRBV12-4 and TRBJ2-3; D perhaps matches TRBD2 (6 bases). There are 14 residues in the CDR3. V was pared by 5 bases and J by 0 bases, with 9 bases between. In DNA form, the CDR3 reads TGTGCCAGCAGTACGGGACTCAGCACAGATACGCAGTATTTT. This encodes CASSTGLSTDTQYF.

J is TRBJ2-2 and V is TRBV28; no clear D. V lost 4 bases, J lost 8 bases, and 8 bases lay in between. The CDR3 runs to 12 residues. The germline V gene encodes CDR1 MDHEN and CDR2 SYDVKM. The DNA of the CDR3 is TGTGCCAGCAGTTCCCGTGTTGGGGAGCTGTTTTTT. The encoded protein is CASSSRVGELFF. Complete variable domain (other parts from reference TRBV28 and TRBJ2-2): DVKVTQSSRYLVKRTGEKVFLECVQDMDHENMFWYRQDPGLGLRLIYFSYDVKMKEKGDIPEGYSVSREKKERFSLILESASTNQTSMYLCASSSRVGELFFGEGSRLTVL.

The V gene is TRBV12-3 or TRBV12-4, the J gene TRBJ2-3; TRBD1 agrees at 10 bases. J lost 6 bases, V lost 0 bases, and 6 bases had no gene match. The CDR3 covers 16 residues. CDR3 coding DNA: TGTGCCAGCAGTTTAGCGACAGGGGGCCGGCGGGATACGCAGTATTTT. It is translated as CASSLATGGRRDTQYF.

This clonotype was observed a few times. The V call is TRBV11-2, the J call TRBJ2-6; D may be TRBD1 (5 bases). CDR3 length equals 17 residues. The germline CDR1 and CDR2 sequences are SGHAT and FQNNGV. The V end was cut by 5 bases, the J end by 0 bases, with 14 bases between. This CDR3 reads CASSGYRLLSGANVLTF. The CDR3 coding sequence is TGTGCCAGCAGCGGGTACAGGCTACTCTCTGGGGCCAACGTCCTGACTTTC.

This chain links TRBV11-2 with TRBJ1-2; possible D gene TRBD1, 5 bases. The CDR3 runs to 15 residues. Trimming left V 5 bases short and J 8 bases short, with 21 bases between. Germline CDR1 is SGHAT and CDR2 is FQNNGV. This CDR3 is CASSPRYRRGGGYTF. As DNA, the CDR3 is TGTGCCAGCAGCCCCCGTTACAGGAGGGGCGGCGGCTACACCTTC.